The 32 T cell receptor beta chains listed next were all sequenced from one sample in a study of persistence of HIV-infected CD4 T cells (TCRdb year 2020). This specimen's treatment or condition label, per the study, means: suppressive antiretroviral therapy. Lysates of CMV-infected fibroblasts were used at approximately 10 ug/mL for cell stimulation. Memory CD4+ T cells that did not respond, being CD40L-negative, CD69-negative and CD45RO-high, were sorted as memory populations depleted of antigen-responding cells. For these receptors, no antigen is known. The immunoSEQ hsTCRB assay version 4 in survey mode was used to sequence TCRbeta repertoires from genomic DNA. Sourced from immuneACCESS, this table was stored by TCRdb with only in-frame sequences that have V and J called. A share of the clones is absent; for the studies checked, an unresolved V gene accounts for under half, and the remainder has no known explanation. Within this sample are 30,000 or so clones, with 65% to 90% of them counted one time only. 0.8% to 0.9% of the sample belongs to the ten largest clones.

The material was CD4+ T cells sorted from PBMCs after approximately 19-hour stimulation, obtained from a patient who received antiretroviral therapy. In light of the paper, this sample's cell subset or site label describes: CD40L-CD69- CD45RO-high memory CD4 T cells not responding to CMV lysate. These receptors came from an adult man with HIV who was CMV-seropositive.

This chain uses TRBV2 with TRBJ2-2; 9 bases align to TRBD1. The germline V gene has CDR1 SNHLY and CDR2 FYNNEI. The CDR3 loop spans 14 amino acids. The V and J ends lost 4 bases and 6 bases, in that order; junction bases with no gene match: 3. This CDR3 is CASSGTGVAGELFF. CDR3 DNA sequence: TGTGCCAGCAGTGGGACAGGGGTGGCCGGGGAGCTGTTTTTT.

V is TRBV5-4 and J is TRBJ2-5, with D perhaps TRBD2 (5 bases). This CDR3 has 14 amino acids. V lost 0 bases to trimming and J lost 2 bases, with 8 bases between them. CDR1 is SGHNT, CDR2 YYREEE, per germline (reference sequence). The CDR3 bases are TGTGCCAGCAGCTTGGCCGGGGTACAAGAGACCCAGTACTTC. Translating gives CASSLAGVQETQYF.

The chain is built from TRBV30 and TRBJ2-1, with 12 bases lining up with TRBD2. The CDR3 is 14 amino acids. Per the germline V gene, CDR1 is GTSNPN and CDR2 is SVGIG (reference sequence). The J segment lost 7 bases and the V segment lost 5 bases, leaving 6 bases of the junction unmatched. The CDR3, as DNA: TGTGCCTGGCGACTAGCGGGGGTGAGAAATGAGCAGTTCTTC. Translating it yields CAWRLAGVRNEQFF.

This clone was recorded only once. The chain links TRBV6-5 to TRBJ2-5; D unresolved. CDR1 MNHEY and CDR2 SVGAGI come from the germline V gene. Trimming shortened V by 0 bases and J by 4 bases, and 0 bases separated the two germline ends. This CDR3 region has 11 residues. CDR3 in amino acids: CASSYSETQYF. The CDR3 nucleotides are TGTGCCAGCAGTTACTCAGAGACCCAGTACTTC.

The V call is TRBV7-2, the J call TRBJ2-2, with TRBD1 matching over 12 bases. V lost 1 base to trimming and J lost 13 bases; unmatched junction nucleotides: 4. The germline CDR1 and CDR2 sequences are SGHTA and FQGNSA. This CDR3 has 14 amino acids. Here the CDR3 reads CASSLGGTGGVLFF. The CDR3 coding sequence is TGTGCCAGCAGCTTAGGGGGGACAGGGGGCGTGCTGTTTTTT.

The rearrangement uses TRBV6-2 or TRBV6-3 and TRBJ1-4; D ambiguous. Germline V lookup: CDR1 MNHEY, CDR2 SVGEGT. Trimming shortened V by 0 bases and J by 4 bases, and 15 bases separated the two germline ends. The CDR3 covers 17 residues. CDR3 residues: CASSYSMSWTLNEKLFF. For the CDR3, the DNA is TGTGCCAGCAGTTACTCGATGTCCTGGACCCTTAATGAAAAACTGTTTTTT.

CDR3 bases: TGTGCCAGCAGCGTAGGACCTAGGGGCTTAACCTACAATGAGCAGTTCTTC. Its protein is CASSVGPRGLTYNEQFF. This chain joins TRBV9 and TRBJ2-1; D might be TRBD1 (5 bases). The CDR3 runs 17 residues. CDR1 and CDR2 from the germline V gene are SGDLS and YYNGEE. Trimming shortened V by 0 bases and J by 2 bases, and 15 bases separated the two germline ends. Variable domain in full (rest from reference TRBV9 and TRBJ2-1): DSGVTQTPKHLITATGQRVTLRCSPRSGDLSVYWYQQSLDQGLQFLIQYYNGEERAKGNILERFSAQQFPDLHSELNLSSLELGDSALYFCASSVGPRGLTYNEQFFGPGTRLTVL.

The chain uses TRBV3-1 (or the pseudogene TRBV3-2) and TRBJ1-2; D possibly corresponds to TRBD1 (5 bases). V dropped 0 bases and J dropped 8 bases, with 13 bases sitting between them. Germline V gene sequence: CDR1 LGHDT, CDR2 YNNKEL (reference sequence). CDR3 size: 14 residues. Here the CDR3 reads CASSQDARAGGYTF. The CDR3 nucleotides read TGTGCCAGCAGCCAAGATGCCAGGGCTGGCGGCTACACCTTC.

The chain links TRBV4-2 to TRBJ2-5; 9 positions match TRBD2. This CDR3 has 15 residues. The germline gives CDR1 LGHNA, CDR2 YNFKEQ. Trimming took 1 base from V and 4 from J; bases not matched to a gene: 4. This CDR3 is CASSQASGEGETQYF. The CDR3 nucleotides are TGTGCCAGCAGCCAAGCTAGCGGGGAAGGAGAGACCCAGTACTTC.

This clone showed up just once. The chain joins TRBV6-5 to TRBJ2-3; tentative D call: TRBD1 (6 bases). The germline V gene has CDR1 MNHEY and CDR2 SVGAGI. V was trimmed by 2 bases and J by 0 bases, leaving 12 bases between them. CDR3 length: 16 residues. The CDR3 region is CASSYVDRTSTDTQYF. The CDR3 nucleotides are TGTGCCAGCAGTTACGTCGACAGGACGAGCACAGATACGCAGTATTTT.

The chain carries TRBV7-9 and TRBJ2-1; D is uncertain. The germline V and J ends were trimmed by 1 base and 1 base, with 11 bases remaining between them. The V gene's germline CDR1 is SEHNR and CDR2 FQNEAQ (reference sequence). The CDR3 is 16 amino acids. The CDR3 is CASSLVARRSYNEQFF. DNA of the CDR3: TGTGCCAGCAGCTTAGTGGCACGACGTTCCTACAATGAGCAGTTCTTC.

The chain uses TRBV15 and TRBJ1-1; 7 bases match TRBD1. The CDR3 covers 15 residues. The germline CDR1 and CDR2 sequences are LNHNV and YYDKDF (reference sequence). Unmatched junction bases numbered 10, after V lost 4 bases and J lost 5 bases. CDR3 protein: CATSNFQGGKTEAFF. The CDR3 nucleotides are TGTGCCACCAGCAACTTTCAAGGGGGCAAAACTGAAGCTTTCTTT.

Written as DNA, the CDR3 is TGTGCCAGTAGTATACCCGGTCGCGAGCAGTACTTC. Its protein product is CASSIPGREQYF. The rearrangement links TRBV19 to TRBJ2-7; no firm D call. Germline CDR1 is LNHDA and CDR2 is SQIVND (reference sequence). This CDR3 is built from 12 residues. The V gene lost 2 bases and the J gene lost 6 bases, with 8 bases spanning the gap.

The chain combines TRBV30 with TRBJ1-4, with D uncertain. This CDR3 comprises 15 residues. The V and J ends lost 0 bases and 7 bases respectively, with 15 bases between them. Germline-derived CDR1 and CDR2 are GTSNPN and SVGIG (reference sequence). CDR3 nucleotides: TGTGCCTGGAGTGTCCAAGGGCTCTCAGGTGAAAAACTGTTTTTT. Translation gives CAWSVQGLSGEKLFF.

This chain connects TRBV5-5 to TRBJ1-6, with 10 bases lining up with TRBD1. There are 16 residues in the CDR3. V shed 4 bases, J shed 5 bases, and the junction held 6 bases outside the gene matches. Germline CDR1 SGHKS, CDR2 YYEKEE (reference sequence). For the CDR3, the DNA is TGTGCCAGCAGCCCAGGACAGGGGGGAGATAATTCACCCCTCCACTTT. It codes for CASSPGQGGDNSPLHF.

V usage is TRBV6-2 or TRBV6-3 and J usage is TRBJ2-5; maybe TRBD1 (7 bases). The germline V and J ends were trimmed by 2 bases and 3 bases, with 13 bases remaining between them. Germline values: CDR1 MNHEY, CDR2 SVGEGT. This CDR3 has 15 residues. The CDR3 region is CASSYRGTAKETQYF. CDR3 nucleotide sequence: TGTGCCAGCAGTTACCGCGGGACAGCCAAAGAGACCCAGTACTTC.

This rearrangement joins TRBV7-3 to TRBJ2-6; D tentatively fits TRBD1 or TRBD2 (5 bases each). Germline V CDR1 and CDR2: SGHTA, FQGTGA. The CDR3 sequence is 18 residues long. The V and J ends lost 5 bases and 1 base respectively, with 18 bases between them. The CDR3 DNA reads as TGTGCCAGCAGCCGATGGGGCGCCGGAGGTTCTGGGGCCAACGTCCTGACTTTC. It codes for CASSRWGAGGSGANVLTF.

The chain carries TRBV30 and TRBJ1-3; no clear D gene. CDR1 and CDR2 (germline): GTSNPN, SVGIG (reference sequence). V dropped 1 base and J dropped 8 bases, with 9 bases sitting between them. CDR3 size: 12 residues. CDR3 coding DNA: TGTGCCTGGAGTGGTGTGTGGGACACCATATATTTT. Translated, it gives CAWSGVWDTIYF.

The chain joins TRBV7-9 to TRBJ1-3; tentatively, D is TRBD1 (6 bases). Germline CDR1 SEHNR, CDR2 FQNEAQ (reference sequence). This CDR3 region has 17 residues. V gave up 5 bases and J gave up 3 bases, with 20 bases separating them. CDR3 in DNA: TGTGCCAGCAGCCCAGAACTAGACAGGCAAGATGGAAACACCATATATTTT. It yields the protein CASSPELDRQDGNTIYF.

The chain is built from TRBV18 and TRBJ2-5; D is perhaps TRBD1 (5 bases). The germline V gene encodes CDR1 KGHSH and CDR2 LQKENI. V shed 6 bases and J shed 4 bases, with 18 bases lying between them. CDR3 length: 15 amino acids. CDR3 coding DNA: TGTGCCAGCTCCCGACGGCCAGGGCTGGGAGAGACCCAGTACTTC. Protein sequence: CASSRRPGLGETQYF.

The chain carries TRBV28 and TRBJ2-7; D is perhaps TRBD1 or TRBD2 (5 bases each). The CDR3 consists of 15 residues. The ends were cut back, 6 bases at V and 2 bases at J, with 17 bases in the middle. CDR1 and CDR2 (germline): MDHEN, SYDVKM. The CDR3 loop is CASSRDRDGTYEQYF. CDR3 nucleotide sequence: TGTGCCAGCAGCCGAGACCGGGACGGCACCTACGAGCAGTACTTC.

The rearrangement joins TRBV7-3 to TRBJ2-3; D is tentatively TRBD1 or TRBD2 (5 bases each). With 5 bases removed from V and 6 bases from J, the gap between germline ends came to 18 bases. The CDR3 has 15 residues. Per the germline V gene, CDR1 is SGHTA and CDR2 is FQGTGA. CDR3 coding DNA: TGTGCCAGCAGCCCTCTTGAGGGGCCGGTGGATACGCAGTATTTT. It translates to CASSPLEGPVDTQYF. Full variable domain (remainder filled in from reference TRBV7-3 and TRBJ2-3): GAGVSQTPSNKVTEKGKYVELRCDPISGHTALYWYRQSLGQGPEFLIYFQGTGAADDSGLPNDRFFAVRPEGSVSTLKIQRTERGDSAVYLCASSPLEGPVDTQYFGPGTRLTVL.

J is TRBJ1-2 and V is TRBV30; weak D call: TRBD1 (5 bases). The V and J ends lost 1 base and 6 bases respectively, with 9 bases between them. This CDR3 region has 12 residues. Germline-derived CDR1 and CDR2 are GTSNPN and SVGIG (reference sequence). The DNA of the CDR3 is TGTGCCTGGAGTGCCGGGACTCATGGCTACACCTTC. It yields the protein CAWSAGTHGYTF.

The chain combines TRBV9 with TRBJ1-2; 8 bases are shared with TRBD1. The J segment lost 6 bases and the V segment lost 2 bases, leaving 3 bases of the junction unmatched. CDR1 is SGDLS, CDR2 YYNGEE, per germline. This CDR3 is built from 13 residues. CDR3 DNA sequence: TGTGCCAGCAGCGTCGGACAGGGCGATGGCTACACCTTC. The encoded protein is CASSVGQGDGYTF.

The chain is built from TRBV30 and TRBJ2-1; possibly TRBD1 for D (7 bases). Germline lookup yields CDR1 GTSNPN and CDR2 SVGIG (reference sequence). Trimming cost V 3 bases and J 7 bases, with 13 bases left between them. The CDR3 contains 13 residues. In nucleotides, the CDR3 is TGTGCCTGGAGGGCAGGGGGAGGAAATGAGCAGTTCTTC. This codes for CAWRAGGGNEQFF.

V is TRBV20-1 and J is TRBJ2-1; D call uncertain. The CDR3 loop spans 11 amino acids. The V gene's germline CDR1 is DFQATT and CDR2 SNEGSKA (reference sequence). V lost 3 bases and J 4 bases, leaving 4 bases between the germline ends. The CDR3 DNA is TGCAGTGCTAGCGGGTACAATGAGCAGTTCTTC. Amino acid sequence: CSASGYNEQFF.

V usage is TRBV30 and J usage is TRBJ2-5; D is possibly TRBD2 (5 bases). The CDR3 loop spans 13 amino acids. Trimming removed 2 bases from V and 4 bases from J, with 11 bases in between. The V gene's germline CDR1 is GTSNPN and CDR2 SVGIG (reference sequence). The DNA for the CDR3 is TGTGCCTGGAGTTCCCCCCGGGGAGAGACCCAGTACTTC. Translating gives CAWSSPRGETQYF.

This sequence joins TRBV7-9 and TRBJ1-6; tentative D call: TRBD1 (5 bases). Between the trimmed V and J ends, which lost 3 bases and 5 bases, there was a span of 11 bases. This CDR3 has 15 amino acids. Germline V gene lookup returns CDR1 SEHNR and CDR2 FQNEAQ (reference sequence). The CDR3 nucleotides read TGTGCCAGCAGCTTTGAGGGGACGAATAATTCACCCCTCCACTTT. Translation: CASSFEGTNNSPLHF.

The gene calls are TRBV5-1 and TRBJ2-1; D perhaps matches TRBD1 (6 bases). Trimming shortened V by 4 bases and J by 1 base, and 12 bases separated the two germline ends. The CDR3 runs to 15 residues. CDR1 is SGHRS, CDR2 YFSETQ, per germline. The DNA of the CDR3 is TGCGCCAGCAGCCTCCAGCAGGGGTCCTACAATGAGCAGTTCTTC. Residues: CASSLQQGSYNEQFF.

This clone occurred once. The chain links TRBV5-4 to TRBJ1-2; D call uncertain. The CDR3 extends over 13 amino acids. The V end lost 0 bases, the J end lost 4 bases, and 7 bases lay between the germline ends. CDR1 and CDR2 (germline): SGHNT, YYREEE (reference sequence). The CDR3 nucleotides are TGTGCCAGCAGCTTGGACGCATTCTATGGCTACACCTTC. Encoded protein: CASSLDAFYGYTF.

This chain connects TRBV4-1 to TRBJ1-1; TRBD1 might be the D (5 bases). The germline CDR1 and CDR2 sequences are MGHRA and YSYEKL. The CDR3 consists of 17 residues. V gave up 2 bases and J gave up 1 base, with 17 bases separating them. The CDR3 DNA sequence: TGCGCCAGCAGCCAACCCACAAAGGAGGGGAAGAACACTGAAGCTTTCTTT. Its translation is CASSQPTKEGKNTEAFF.

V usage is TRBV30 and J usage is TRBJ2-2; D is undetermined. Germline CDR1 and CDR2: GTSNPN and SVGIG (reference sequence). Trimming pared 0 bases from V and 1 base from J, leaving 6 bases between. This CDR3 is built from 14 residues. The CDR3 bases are TGTGCCTGGAGTGTAAGGCGGAACACCGGGGAGCTGTTTTTT. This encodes CAWSVRRNTGELFF.